This is a list of T cell receptor beta chains from one sample in a study of T-cell memory formation after mild COVID-19. TCRdb analysed the 5' RACE reads with MiXCR anew, one entry per CDR3 protein. There are about 130,000 distinct CDR3 sequences in the sample; approximately 26% occur only once, and roughly 25% lies in the top ten. The sample taken for sequencing was PBMCs or a T cell subset sorted from them (not recorded which). Receptors originate from an adult woman who had mild COVID-19 (a few samples of this study predate the infection). Cell type and time point are not known. Each CDR3 is given with its conserved first and last residue. The D gene is left open where the match is weak. Clone size is stated in some rows and not others, as once, few, many or a class when expanded.

few TRBJ2-7 NA TRBV7-9 TGTGCCAGCAGCTACATCGACCGGGACGGAACCTACGAGCAGTACTTC CASSYIDRDGTYEQYF
few TRBJ2-7 TRBD2 TRBV27 TGTGCCAGCAGACGGACTAGCGGGTACGAGCAGTACTTC CASRRTSGYEQYF
NA TRBJ2-1 TRBD2 TRBV24-1 TGTGCCACCAGTCACCTAGCGGGAGGGCCGACAGGTCGCAATGAGCAGTTCTTC CATSHLAGGPTGRNEQFF
few TRBJ2-7 TRBD1 TRBV27 TGTGCCTCCGGACAGGGGCACTACGAGCAGTACTTC CASGQGHYEQYF
NA TRBJ1-4 NA TRBV7-9 TGTGCCAGCAGCCCCGGGACAAACGAAAAACTGTTTTTT CASSPGTNEKLFF
NA TRBJ2-7 NA TRBV11-2 TGTGCCAGCAGCTCCAGGGACATAACTTTCGAGCAGTACTTC CASSSRDITFEQYF
NA TRBJ1-3 NA TRBV6-5 TGTGCCAGCAGTTACTCGGTGGGAGAAGGGGGAAACACCATATATTTT CASSYSVGEGGNTIYF
NA TRBJ2-1 NA TRBV12-3/TRBV12-4 TGTGCCAGCGGCCTCCAGCCCAATGAGCAGTTCTTC CASGLQPNEQFF
NA TRBJ1-1 NA TRBV27 TGTGCCAGCAGTCCTATTACTCCCCGCCACGGGGCTTTCTTT CASSPITPRHGAFF
NA TRBJ2-7 TRBD2 TRBV20-1 TGCAGTGCTAGCAAGAGCGGGAGGGCCTATTACGAGCAGTACTTC CSASKSGRAYYEQYF
NA TRBJ1-3 NA TRBV12-3/TRBV12-4 TGTGCCAGCAGTACAGGGTTTGGAAACACCATATATTTT CASSTGFGNTIYF
few TRBJ2-7 TRBD1 TRBV29-1 TGCAGCGTTGAAGGAGGCCAGGGGGCGAGCTCCTACGAGCAGTACTTC CSVEGGQGASSYEQYF
few TRBJ2-7 TRBD2 TRBV24-1 TGTGCCACCAGTGCCGGGACTAGCAGCTACGAGCAGTACTTC CATSAGTSSYEQYF
few TRBJ2-7 TRBD2 TRBV5-1 TGCGCCAGCAGCTTGCTTCTAGCGGGAGACTCCGAGCAGTACTTC CASSLLLAGDSEQYF
few TRBJ2-1 NA TRBV24-1 TGTGCCACCAGTGATTTGAACAATGAGCAGTTCTTC CATSDLNNEQFF
NA TRBJ2-1 TRBD1 TRBV7-9 TGTGCCAGCAGCTCCCGTTCGGTTGTGGACAGGGGAAACTACAATGAGCAGTTCTTC CASSSRSVVDRGNYNEQFF
NA TRBJ2-1 NA TRBV2 TGTGCCAGCAGTGTGCCCCCGGGGGTTTACTACAATGAGCAGTTCTTC CASSVPPGVYYNEQFF
NA TRBJ2-6 NA TRBV13 TGTGCCAGCAGCTTTCCGGGGTCATACTCTGGGGCCAACGTCCTGACTTTC CASSFPGSYSGANVLTF
few TRBJ2-7 TRBD2 TRBV12-3/TRBV12-4 TGTGCCAGCAGCCTGGGGGGGGGTAGGACCTACGAGCAGTACTTC CASSLGGGRTYEQYF
NA TRBJ2-4 NA TRBV5-6 TGTGCCAGCAGCTTGGCTGGGGAGGCTATAGCCAAAAACATTCAGTACTTC CASSLAGEAIAKNIQYF
few TRBJ2-7 NA TRBV2 TGTGCCAGCAGTTCTAGCCGACTCTACGAGCAGTACTTC CASSSSRLYEQYF
NA TRBJ2-7 NA TRBV15 TGTGCCACCAGCAGAGTTCGGACAGTTTCAAGCTCCTACGAGCAGTACTTC CATSRVRTVSSSYEQYF
NA TRBJ2-3 NA TRBV7-9 TGTGCCAGCAGCTTAGCGATCGCAAGCGGAACCACAGATACGCAGTATTTT CASSLAIASGTTDTQYF
few TRBJ2-7 NA TRBV6-5 TGTGCCAGCAGTTACTCGCCGGGAACATACGAGCAGTACTTC CASSYSPGTYEQYF
NA TRBJ2-2 NA TRBV27 TGTGCCAGCAGTGCTTGGGTGCTGGCCGGGGAGCTGTTTTTT CASSAWVLAGELFF
few TRBJ2-1 NA TRBV13 TGTGCCAGCAGCATAAGTGGGGCTGGTGAGCAGTTCTTC CASSISGAGEQFF
few TRBJ2-7 NA TRBV20-1 TGCAGCGGGAAACAGGACTCCTACGAGCAGTACTTC CSGKQDSYEQYF
NA TRBJ1-5 NA TRBV19 TGTGCCAGTCTGGAAAGGGACAAAGTCAATCAGCCCCAGCATTTT CASLERDKVNQPQHF
few TRBJ2-5 TRBD2 TRBV5-1 TGCGCCAGCAGCTTGCTAAGTAGCGGGACCGGCCAAGAGACCCAGTACTTC CASSLLSSGTGQETQYF
NA TRBJ1-1 NA TRBV20-1 TGCAGTGCTAGAGGTCAGGGCACTGAAGTTTTCTTT CSARGQGTEVFF
NA TRBJ1-1 NA TRBV27 TGTGCCAGCGGCTTTGGGCCCCCGAGCTCTGAAGCTTTCTTT CASGFGPPSSEAFF
NA TRBJ2-1 NA TRBV15 TGTGCCACCAGCCGGGGTAATGAGCAGTTCTTC CATSRGNEQFF
NA TRBJ1-1 TRBD1 TRBV12-3/TRBV12-4 TGTGCCAGCATCAATAGGGACAGTAGGAACACTGAAGCTTTCTTT CASINRDSRNTEAFF
once TRBJ2-1 NA TRBV7-8 TGTGCCAGCAGCTTAGGGGGGCGGCTCAGCTCCTACAATGAGCAGTTCTTC CASSLGGRLSSYNEQFF
few TRBJ2-2 NA TRBV4-1 TGCGCCAGCAGCCCGGGGGGCGCTGGGATTTCCGGGGAGCTGTTTTTT CASSPGGAGISGELFF
few TRBJ2-7 TRBD2 TRBV4-1 TGCGCCAGCAGCCATCTAGCGGGGGCCGGCTACGAGCAGTACTTC CASSHLAGAGYEQYF
few TRBJ1-5 TRBD1 TRBV2 TGTGCCAGCAGGGGACAGGGGAACAATCAGCCCCAGCATTTT CASRGQGNNQPQHF
NA TRBJ1-2 NA TRBV24-1 TGTGCCACCCAAGGGCGTGGAGGCTACACCTTC CATQGRGGYTF
few TRBJ1-2 TRBD1 TRBV27 TGTGCCAGCAGTCGTCTTCCCGGGACAGATCACTATGGCTACACCTTC CASSRLPGTDHYGYTF
NA TRBJ2-7 NA TRBV5-1 TGCGCCAGCAGCTTGGAACAAGGGTCCTACGATCAGTACTTC CASSLEQGSYDQYF
few TRBJ2-7 NA TRBV9 TGTGCCAGCAGCGTAGACTCCGGACAGTCCTACGAGCAGTACTTC CASSVDSGQSYEQYF
few TRBJ2-1 TRBD2 TRBV28 TGTGCCAGCAGTTTCCCCCCCGCGGGGGGGTTAGTGCAGTTCTTC CASSFPPAGGLVQFF
few TRBJ1-1 NA TRBV12-3/TRBV12-4 TGTGCCAGCAGTTTAGATCAGACGACAATCGGGAACACTGAAGCTTTCTTT CASSLDQTTIGNTEAFF
few TRBJ2-7 NA TRBV27 TGTGCCAGCAGTTTAAGGTTGGTCAGCTCCTACGAGCAGTACTTC CASSLRLVSSYEQYF
NA TRBJ2-3 NA TRBV6-1 TGTGCCAGCAGGGGACTTGGCACAGATACGCAGTATTTT CASRGLGTDTQYF
NA TRBJ2-1 TRBD2 TRBV11-2 TGTGCCAGCAGCGAGGGACTAGCTCTTCGCAATGAGCAGTTCTTC CASSEGLALRNEQFF
NA TRBJ2-1 TRBD1 TRBV6-5 TGTGCCAGCAGGTCCGGGACAGAGTACAATGAGCAGTTCTTC CASRSGTEYNEQFF
few TRBJ2-1 TRBD2 TRBV11-1 TGTGCCACTAGCGGGGGGGTCTACAATGAGCAGTTCTTC CATSGGVYNEQFF
NA TRBJ2-5 TRBD1 TRBV7-9 TGTGCCAGCAGCTTAGGACAGGGTAAAGAGACCCAGTACTTC CASSLGQGKETQYF
NA TRBJ2-2 NA TRBV7-6 TGTGCCAGCAGCTTAGTGATAGGCCCAACAAACACCGGGGAGCTGTTTTTT CASSLVIGPTNTGELFF
few TRBJ2-7 NA TRBV5-1 TGCGCCAGCAGCATGAGCTCCTACGAGCAGTACTTC CASSMSSYEQYF